The present entry profiles one TCR beta chain with its context. Its matching antigen is unknown. Mismatch with germline at one junction end may stem from a read error. In germline, CDR1 is SGHRS, CDR2 YFSETQ. The CDR3 has 14 amino acids. The source of the sample is a study of identical twins. The study's findings and limits: Model-predicted out-of-frame TCR alpha sharing fell below observed values in monozygotic twins. Donors were not followed over many years; analysis was cross-sectional.

Healthy Caucasians made up all donors. After template switching added a universal primer site, the resulting cDNA carried unique molecular identifiers. TCRdb itself ran the 5' RACE reads through MiXCR, one entry per CDR3 protein. The sample includes 350,000 to 600,000 distinct CDR3 sequences, 14% of them seen just once. These same records also appear under a second study, on yellow fever vaccine responses in identical twins.

V is TRBV5-1 and J is TRBJ2-7; 11 bases agree with TRBD2. Material for sequencing was CD4+ T cells sorted from blood. This clonotype was obtained from a woman younger than 30 in good health. In DNA form, the CDR3 reads TGCGCCAGCAGATTGGGGACTAGCGGCGGCGAGCAGTACTTC. Residues: CASRLGTSGGEQYF.